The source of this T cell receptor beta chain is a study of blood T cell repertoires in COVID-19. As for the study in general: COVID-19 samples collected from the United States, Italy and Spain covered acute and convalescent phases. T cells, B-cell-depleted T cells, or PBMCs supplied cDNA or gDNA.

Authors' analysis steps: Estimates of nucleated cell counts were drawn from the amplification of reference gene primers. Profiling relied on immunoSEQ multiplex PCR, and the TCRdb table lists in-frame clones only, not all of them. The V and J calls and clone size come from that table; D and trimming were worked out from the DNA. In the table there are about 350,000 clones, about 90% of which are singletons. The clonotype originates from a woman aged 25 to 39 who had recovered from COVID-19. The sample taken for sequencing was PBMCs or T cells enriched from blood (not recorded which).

The CDR3 spells CASSRNREDTEAFF. The CDR3 DNA is TGCGCCAGCAGCCGCAACAGGGAAGACACTGAAGCTTTCTTT. The rearrangement uses TRBV5-1 and TRBJ1-1; D is perhaps TRBD1 (6 bases). The V gene's germline CDR1 is SGHRS and CDR2 YFSETQ. Between the trimmed V and J ends, which lost 4 bases and 3 bases, there was a span of 13 bases. This CDR3 comprises 14 residues.